This T cell receptor beta chain was profiled in a study of T-cell memory formation after mild COVID-19 (dated by TCRdb to the early 2020s). As for the study more broadly: Most TCR sequence clusters were specific to one of the two donors. T-cell clones expanding and contracting after mild COVID-19 in a couple of donors were tracked by longitudinal TCRalpha and TCRbeta repertoire sequencing. Two young, previously healthy adult volunteers, one female and one male, were included in the cohort. Here is what the overall study found, with its caveats: Only a couple of mild cases were covered by the study, and larger cohorts that include severe cases with pre-infection samples were considered necessary. Contracting CD4+ clones were found mainly in CM and EM memory subsets, while CD8+ clones were enriched in EMRA. Whether the second-wave clones peaking on day 37 were SARS-CoV-2 specific was not confirmed. Some responding clones were found in pre-infection memory, which suggests that pre-existing cross-reactive memory T cells took part in the SARS-CoV-2 response. Clones that contracted from day 15 to 85 showed balanced CD4/CD8 phenotypes, whereas a second wave of clones that expanded from day 15 to 37 leaned towards CD4+.

From the cysteine up to the phenylalanine, the CDR3 has a length of 13 residues. Only the CDR3 DNA is retained, 39 bases long and in frame from the first base. The germline ends are 7 bases apart after V is trimmed by 0 bases and J by 2 bases. In the germline V gene (reference sequence), CDR1 corresponds to GTSNPN and CDR2 to SVGIG. Ficoll-Paque density gradient centrifugation was the method used to isolate PBMCs. As concerns this clonotype: No cognate antigen has been identified for it. Per-nucleotide qualities are absent, and no much larger clonotype sits a single base away.

Sequenced on an Illumina NovaSeq 6000. Using 5'RACE with constant-segment primers, TCRalpha and TCRbeta cDNA libraries were constructed, with sample barcodes and unique molecular identifiers added in the process. RNA was extracted from every sample with Trizol reagent. Amplification of the libraries took two PCR steps, and the second step added a second sample barcode plus Illumina TruSeq adapters. Sequencing of libraries was performed on an Illumina NovaSeq with 2 x 150 bp paired-end reads. Concerning the study's data processing: Demultiplexing of reads and collapsing into UMI-guided consensus sequences were performed with migec v1.2.7. Using mixcr v2.1.11, UMI consensuses were aligned to TRA and TRB V and J templates and then assembled into clonotypes. A clonotype was counted as expanded or contracted only if both edgeR and NoisET called the change significant, with noise models trained on biological replicates. For edgeR calls, a false discovery rate-adjusted p below 0.01 and a log2 fold-change threshold of 1 were applied. PCA with hierarchical clustering of max-normalized trajectories of the 1000 most abundant clonotypes was used as exploratory dynamics analysis. The CD4 or CD8 phenotype of responding clones was assigned using the separately sequenced CD4+ and CD8+ repertoires. TCRdb passed the public sequencing reads through fastp at Q25 and MiXCR, retaining productive beta sequences. Entries that share a CDR3 protein sequence are merged under the most common genes and DNA. The V and J calls and clone size come from TCRdb's table, not from the authors' own analysis. The table for this sample lists 550,000 to 700,000 distinct CDR3 sequences; around 17% of them were counted only once. Clones ranked in the top ten supply around 11% of the sample.

The sample taken for sequencing was PBMCs or a T cell subset sorted from them (not recorded which). This TCR was recovered from an adult woman who had mild COVID-19 (a few samples of this study predate the infection). The sample titles of this study are shuffled in the database, so cell type and time point are left out; the donor was told from shared clones. The chain uses TRBV30 and TRBJ2-5; possibly the D gene is TRBD2, per 6 matching bases. The CDR3 loop reads CAWSVGGQETQYF. The bases are TGTGCCTGGAGTGTGGGGGGTCAAGAGACCCAGTACTTC.